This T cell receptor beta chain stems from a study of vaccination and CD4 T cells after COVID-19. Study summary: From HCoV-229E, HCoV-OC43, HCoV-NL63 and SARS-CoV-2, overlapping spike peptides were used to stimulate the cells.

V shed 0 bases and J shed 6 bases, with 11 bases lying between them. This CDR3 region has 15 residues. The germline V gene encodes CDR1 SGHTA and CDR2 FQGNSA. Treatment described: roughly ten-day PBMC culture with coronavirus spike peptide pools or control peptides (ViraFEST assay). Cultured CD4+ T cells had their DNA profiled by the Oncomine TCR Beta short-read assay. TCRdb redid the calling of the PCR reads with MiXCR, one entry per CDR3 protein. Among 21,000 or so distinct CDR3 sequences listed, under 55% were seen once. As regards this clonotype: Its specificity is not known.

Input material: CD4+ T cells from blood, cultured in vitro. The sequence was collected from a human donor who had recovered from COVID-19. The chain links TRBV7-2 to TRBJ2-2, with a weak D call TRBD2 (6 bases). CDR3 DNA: TGTGCCAGCAGCTTAGCTTCGCGGGGCGCCGGGGAGCTGTTTTTT. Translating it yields CASSLASRGAGELFF.